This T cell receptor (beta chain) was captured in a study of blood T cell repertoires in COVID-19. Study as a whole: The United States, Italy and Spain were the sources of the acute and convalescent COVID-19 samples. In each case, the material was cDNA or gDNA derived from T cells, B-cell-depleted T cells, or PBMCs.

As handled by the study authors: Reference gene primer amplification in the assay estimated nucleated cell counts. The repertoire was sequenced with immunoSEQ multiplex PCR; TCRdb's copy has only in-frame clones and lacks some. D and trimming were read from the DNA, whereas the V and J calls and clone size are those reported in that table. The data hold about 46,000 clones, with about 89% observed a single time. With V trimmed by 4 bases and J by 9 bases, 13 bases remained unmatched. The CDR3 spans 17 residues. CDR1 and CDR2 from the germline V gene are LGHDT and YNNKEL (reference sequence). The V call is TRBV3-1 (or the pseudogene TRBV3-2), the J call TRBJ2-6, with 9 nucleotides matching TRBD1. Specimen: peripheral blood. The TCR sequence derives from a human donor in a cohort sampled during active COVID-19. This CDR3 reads CASSRTGDRAKGNVLTF. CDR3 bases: TGTGCCAGCAGCCGCACCGGGGACAGGGCAAAAGGCAACGTCCTGACTTTC.